A single sample is the source of the 27 T cell receptor beta chains below, sequenced in a study of T cell responses to AZD1222 COVID-19 vaccine. Sequencing used immunoSEQ multiplex PCR; TCRdb keeps in-frame clones, though not all of them. The sample holds 150,000 to 180,000 clones; roughly 90% are singletons and the top ten take around 3.1%. This specimen consisted of peripheral blood, obtained on day 0 of AZD1222 vaccination. All receptors derive from an adult in good health.

The chain is built from TRBV11-3 and TRBJ2-3, with 7 bases aligning to TRBD1. Germline V lookup: CDR1 SGHNT, CDR2 YENEEA. The CDR3 is 13 residues long. V lost 2 bases, J lost 5 bases, and 1 base stayed unmatched. The CDR3 loop reads CASSLTGEDTQYF. Here the CDR3 DNA reads TGTGCCAGCAGCTTAACAGGGGAAGATACGCAGTATTTT.

The genes are TRBV18 and TRBJ2-2; the D gene is possibly TRBD2 (5 bases). This CDR3 has 15 amino acids. Germline values: CDR1 KGHSH, CDR2 LQKENI. With 3 bases removed from V and 1 base from J, the gap between germline ends came to 9 bases. The CDR3: CASSPEGMNTGELFF. CDR3 sequence (DNA): TGTGCCAGCTCACCTGAGGGTATGAACACCGGGGAGCTGTTTTTT.

The chain is built from TRBV28 and TRBJ1-1; D gene ambiguous. CDR3 length: 14 residues. CDR1 MDHEN and CDR2 SYDVKM come from the germline V gene. Trimming stripped 3 bases from V and 1 base from J, with 9 bases between. CDR3 in amino acids: CASSFRIQNTEAFF. CDR3 bases: TGTGCCAGCAGTTTCCGGATACAGAACACTGAAGCTTTCTTT.

V usage is TRBV3-1 (or the pseudogene TRBV3-2) and J usage is TRBJ1-6, with a tentative D call TRBD1 (5 bases). CDR1 is LGHDT and CDR2 is YNNKEL in the germline V gene (reference sequence). The CDR3 has 12 amino acids. The CDR3 DNA reads TGTGCAACCGGGACGGCGGATTCACCCCTCCACTTT. Translating gives CATGTADSPLHF.

The CDR3 loop is CASSLLFLRGANGYTF. The CDR3 DNA sequence: TGTGCCAGCAGTTTATTATTCTTGCGGGGGGCTAATGGCTACACCTTC. J is TRBJ1-2 and V is TRBV28, with D possibly being TRBD1 (6 bases). The ends were cut back, 1 base at V and 6 bases at J, with 18 bases in the middle. This CDR3 spans 16 amino acids. Germline V gene lookup returns CDR1 MDHEN and CDR2 SYDVKM.

This chain connects TRBV5-4 to TRBJ1-6; 7 bases match TRBD1. This CDR3 has 14 amino acids. With V trimmed by 4 bases and J by 7 bases, 5 bases remained unmatched. The germline V gene has CDR1 SGHNT and CDR2 YYREEE (reference sequence). This CDR3 reads CASSPGTVNSPLHF. The DNA of the CDR3 is TGTGCCAGCAGCCCAGGGACAGTCAATTCACCCCTCCACTTT.

The V call is TRBV7-3, the J call TRBJ2-1; tentative D call: TRBD1 (6 bases). Per germline, CDR1 SGHTA and CDR2 FQGTGA. Trimming stripped 3 bases from V and 13 bases from J, with 10 bases between. The CDR3 is 11 residues long. In nucleotides, the CDR3 is TGTGCCAGCAGCTTGACCGGGACACAGTTCTTC. This codes for CASSLTGTQFF.

This sequence joins TRBV6-1 and TRBJ1-6, with TRBD1 as a possible D gene (6 bases). Germline V gene data show CDR1 as MNHNS and CDR2 as SASEGT. Trimming pared 4 bases from V and 8 bases from J, leaving 18 bases between. The CDR3 extends over 16 amino acids. In DNA form, the CDR3 reads TGTGCCAGCAGTGGCCCTAGGGGGGGAAACCATTCACCCCTCCACTTT. Translation: CASSGPRGGNHSPLHF.

The chain is built from TRBV6-5 and TRBJ1-2; D unresolved. The germline CDR1 and CDR2 sequences are MNHEY and SVGAGI. The CDR3 extends over 13 amino acids. V shed 3 bases and J shed 10 bases, with 15 bases lying between them. The CDR3: CASSYLVENDYTF. CDR3 nucleotide sequence: TGTGCCAGCAGTTATTTAGTGGAGAACGACTACACCTTC.

V is TRBV4-3 and J is TRBJ2-2, with D unclear. Germline lookup yields CDR1 LGHNA and CDR2 YSLEER. Trimming took 0 bases from V and 4 from J, leaving 9 bases between them. The CDR3 sequence is 15 residues long. The CDR3 nucleotides read TGCGCCAGCAGCCAAGAGTTTGGCTTCACCGGGGAGCTGTTTTTT. Translated: CASSQEFGFTGELFF.

The genes are TRBV20-1 and TRBJ1-1; 9 nucleotides match TRBD1. The germline gives CDR1 DFQATT, CDR2 SNEGSKA (reference sequence). This CDR3 comprises 11 residues. The junction had 8 bases not matched to a gene; V was cut back by 8 bases and J by 10 bases. CDR3 sequence reads: CSRPGQGLAFF. The CDR3 coding sequence is TGCAGTCGACCGGGACAGGGTTTAGCTTTCTTT.

The chain couples TRBV5-1 to TRBJ2-2; 9 bases map to TRBD2. Trimming took 0 bases from V and 5 from J; bases not matched to a gene: 2. The CDR3 sequence is 15 residues long. Germline assignment: CDR1 SGHRS and CDR2 YFSETQ. The CDR3 protein is CASSLVAGVTGELFF. CDR3 DNA: TGCGCCAGCAGCTTGGTAGCGGGGGTGACCGGGGAGCTGTTTTTT.

The chain joins TRBV5-6 to TRBJ1-1, with a possible D match to TRBD1 (5 bases). V lost 3 bases to trimming and J lost 1 base, with 16 bases between them. Looked up from germline, CDR1 is SGHDT and CDR2 is YYEEEE. This CDR3 is built from 16 residues. The DNA of the CDR3 is TGTGCCAGCAGCTCAAGGTTGGGACGGGGGAACACTGAAGCTTTCTTT. Translated: CASSSRLGRGNTEAFF.

This chain joins TRBV6-5 and TRBJ1-3; D possibly corresponds to TRBD1 (6 bases). Trimming shortened V by 0 bases and J by 4 bases, and 13 bases separated the two germline ends. The CDR3 consists of 16 residues. The germline V gene encodes CDR1 MNHEY and CDR2 SVGAGI. This CDR3 reads CASSYSTGRIGNTIYF. The CDR3, as DNA: TGTGCCAGCAGTTACTCTACAGGGAGGATCGGAAACACCATATATTTT.

In DNA, the CDR3 is TGTGCCAGCAGCCAGGGACGGGTAGGATACGAGCAGTACTTC. Translated, it gives CASSQGRVGYEQYF. The V and J genes are TRBV3-1 (or the pseudogene TRBV3-2) and TRBJ2-7; tentatively, D is TRBD1 or TRBD2 (5 bases each). Germline V lookup: CDR1 LGHDT, CDR2 YNNKEL (reference sequence). CDR3 size: 14 residues. With 3 bases removed from V and 4 bases from J, the gap between germline ends came to 13 bases.

This chain joins TRBV7-9 and TRBJ1-5; D perhaps matches TRBD1 (6 bases). The V gene's germline CDR1 is SEHNR and CDR2 FQNEAQ (reference sequence). This CDR3 is built from 13 residues. V gave up 8 bases and J gave up 4 bases, with 12 bases separating them. The CDR3, as DNA: TGTGCCAGCGGGGGGGCCGCTAATCAGCCCCAGCATTTT. Translated, it gives CASGGAANQPQHF.

This chain uses TRBV5-8 with TRBJ1-4, with a possible D match to TRBD1 (5 bases). Trimming stripped 4 bases from V and 5 bases from J, with 15 bases between. This CDR3 contains 15 residues. The germline V gene encodes CDR1 SGHTS and CDR2 YDEGEE. The CDR3 sequence: CASSQGQTANEKLFF. The CDR3 DNA sequence: TGTGCCAGCAGCCAAGGACAAACGGCAAATGAAAAACTGTTTTTT.

This chain uses TRBV7-3 with TRBJ1-3; 9 bases match TRBD1. Looked up from germline, CDR1 is SGHTA and CDR2 is FQGTGA. This CDR3 is 18 amino acids long. V dropped 0 bases and J dropped 1; count of bases not matched to a gene: 7. The CDR3 bases are TGTGCCAGCAGCTTAACGGGAACAGGGGGCAATTCTGGAAACACCATATATTTT. Protein sequence: CASSLTGTGGNSGNTIYF.

CDR3 amino acids: CASSPRLAGFTDTQYF. The CDR3 nucleotides read TGTGCCAGCTCACCTCGACTAGCGGGCTTCACAGATACGCAGTATTTT. The chain employs TRBV18 and TRBJ2-3, with 10 bases lining up with TRBD2. The V segment lost 3 bases and the J segment 2 bases; nucleotides outside the gene matches: 5. Germline V gene data show CDR1 as KGHSH and CDR2 as LQKENI. This CDR3 has 16 residues.

This clone appeared a single time. The J gene is TRBJ2-7, the V gene TRBV6-1; 7 bases map to TRBD1. This CDR3 spans 14 amino acids. V trimming: 2 bases; J trimming: 2 bases; junction bases outside the gene matches: 3. Germline V gene lookup returns CDR1 MNHNS and CDR2 SASEGT. The CDR3 DNA is TGTGCCAGCAGTGAACGACAGGGTCCCTACGAGCAGTACTTC. Its translation is CASSERQGPYEQYF.

V usage is TRBV9 and J usage is TRBJ2-5; tentative D call: TRBD2 (6 bases). The CDR3 is 17 residues long. Germline CDR1 SGDLS, CDR2 YYNGEE. Trimming stripped 0 bases from V and 2 bases from J, with 17 bases between. DNA of the CDR3: TGTGCCAGCAGCGTAGGGAGGTTCGGGGGACGGCAAGAGACCCAGTACTTC. Its protein is CASSVGRFGGRQETQYF.

This chain connects TRBV27 to TRBJ2-7, with no clear D. This CDR3 has 13 residues. V was pared by 3 bases and J by 2 bases, with 8 bases between. Germline CDR1 MNHEY, CDR2 SMNVEV (reference sequence). Here the CDR3 DNA reads TGTGCCAGCAGTTTTGCCGTTACCTACGAGCAGTACTTC. Its translation: CASSFAVTYEQYF.

The V call is TRBV29-1, the J call TRBJ2-7; a weak D match, TRBD1 (5 bases). Germline CDR1 is SQVTM and CDR2 is ANQGSEA. With 7 bases removed from V and 7 bases from J, the gap between germline ends came to 20 bases. The CDR3 length is 13 residues. The CDR3 DNA reads TGCAGCGCCGGAGCCCAGGGTCCTACGGAGCAGTACTTC. It codes for CSAGAQGPTEQYF.

The chain combines TRBV19 with TRBJ1-2, with TRBD1 matching 7 bases. The CDR3 is made up of 14 amino acids. The V gene's germline CDR1 is LNHDA and CDR2 SQIVND (reference sequence). Trimming took 5 bases from V and 5 from J; bases not matched to a gene: 8. CDR3 sequence (DNA): TGTGCCAGTAGTGGTGGGACAGCTTCTTATGGCTACACCTTC. It yields the protein CASSGGTASYGYTF.

CDR3 amino acids: CASSDRERNGYTF. The CDR3 nucleotides are TGTGCCAGCAGTGACAGGGAGCGCAATGGCTACACCTTC. V usage is TRBV6-1 and J usage is TRBJ1-2; perhaps TRBD1 as D (5 bases). Germline-derived CDR1 and CDR2 are MNHNS and SASEGT. V dropped 3 bases and J dropped 6 bases, with 11 bases sitting between them. The CDR3 runs 13 residues.

The gene calls are TRBV19 and TRBJ2-1, with a possible D match to TRBD1 (6 bases). The CDR3 totals 13 residues. V lost 7 bases and J lost 5, with 12 bases in between. Germline V gene sequence: CDR1 LNHDA, CDR2 SQIVND (reference sequence). The CDR3 DNA reads as TGTGCCAGTAAGGGGGATAAAAACAATGAGCAGTTCTTC. Translation: CASKGDKNNEQFF.

A note on this clone: A junction boundary mismatches the germline segment, possibly from a read error. The gene calls are TRBV12-3 or TRBV12-4 and TRBJ2-3; D possibly corresponds to TRBD2 (7 bases). The CDR3 runs to 13 residues. DNA for the CDR3: TGCGCTGCGGGGGCCAGTTCCACAGATACGCAGTATTTT. Translating it yields CAAGASSTDTQYF.